This paragraph reports one TCR beta chain. Generated by immunoSEQ multiplex PCR, the TCRdb table keeps only in-frame clones and is missing some. Of roughly 180,000 clones detected, more than 75% appear once; the ten largest clones hold 5.4%. The data belong to a study of blood T cell repertoires in COVID-19. J lost 3 bases, V lost 3 bases, and 6 bases had no gene match. CDR1 SGDLS and CDR2 YYNGEE come from the germline V gene. This CDR3 spans 16 amino acids. This clonotype was obtained from a woman aged 50 to 60 with COVID-19, enrolled during active disease. The rearrangement joins TRBV9 to TRBJ2-5, with 12 positions matching TRBD2. Sequencing used peripheral blood. The CDR3 DNA reads as TGTGCCAGCAGCGCTCACTGGACTAGCGGGGAAGAGACCCAGTACTTC. Translating it yields CASSAHWTSGEETQYF.